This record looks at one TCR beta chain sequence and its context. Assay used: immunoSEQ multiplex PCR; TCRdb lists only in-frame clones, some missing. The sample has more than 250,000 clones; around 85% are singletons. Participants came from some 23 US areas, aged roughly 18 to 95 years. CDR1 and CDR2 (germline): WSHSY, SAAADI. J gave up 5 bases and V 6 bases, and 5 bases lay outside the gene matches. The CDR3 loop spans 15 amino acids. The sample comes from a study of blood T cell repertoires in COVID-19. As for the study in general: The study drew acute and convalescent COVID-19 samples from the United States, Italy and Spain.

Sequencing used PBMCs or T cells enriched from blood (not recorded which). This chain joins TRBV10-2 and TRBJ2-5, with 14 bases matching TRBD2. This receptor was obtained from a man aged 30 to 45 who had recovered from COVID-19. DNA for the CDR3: TGCGCCAGCAGGGGACTAGCGGGGGTTGGGGAGACCCAGTACTTC. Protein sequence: CASRGLAGVGETQYF.